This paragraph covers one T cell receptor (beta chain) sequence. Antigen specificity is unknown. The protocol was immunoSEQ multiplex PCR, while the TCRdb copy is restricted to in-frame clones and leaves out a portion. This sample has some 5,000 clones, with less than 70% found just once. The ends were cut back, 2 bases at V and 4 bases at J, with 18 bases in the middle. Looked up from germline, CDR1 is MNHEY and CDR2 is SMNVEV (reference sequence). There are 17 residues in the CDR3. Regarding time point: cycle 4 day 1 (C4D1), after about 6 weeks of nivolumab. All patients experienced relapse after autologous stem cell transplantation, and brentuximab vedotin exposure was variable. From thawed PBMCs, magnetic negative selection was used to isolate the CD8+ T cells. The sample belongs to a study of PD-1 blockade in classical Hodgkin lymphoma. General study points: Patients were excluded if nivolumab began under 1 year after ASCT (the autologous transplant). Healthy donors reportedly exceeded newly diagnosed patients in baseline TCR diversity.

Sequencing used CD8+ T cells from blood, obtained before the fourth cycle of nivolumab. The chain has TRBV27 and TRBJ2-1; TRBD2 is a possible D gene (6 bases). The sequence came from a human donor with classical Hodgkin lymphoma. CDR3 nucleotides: TGTGCCAGCAGTTTACTCCTTAGCGGAGGGGCATACAATGAGCAGTTCTTC. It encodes CASSLLLSGGAYNEQFF.